The 19 T cell receptor beta chains given below trace back to one sample, sequenced in a study of cytomegalovirus exposure and HLA in healthy donors. The PCR had 60 Vbeta and 13 Jbeta primers. The method was immunoSEQ multiplex PCR; TCRdb's version includes in-frame clones alone and lacks a portion of them. The profile covers 50,000 or so clones, with 70% to 80% appearing a single time and about 6% taken by the ten largest. Sequenced: PBMCs. These TCRs come from a man between 25 and 39 years old in good health and CMV-seronegative.

The chain couples TRBV9 to TRBJ1-2, with 9 bases identical to TRBD1. Looked up from germline, CDR1 is SGDLS and CDR2 is YYNGEE. The length of the CDR3 is 15 residues. After removal of 0 bases from V and 9 bases from J, the junction contained 9 bases not matched to a gene. The CDR3: CASSVGQGGAMRYTF. CDR3 DNA sequence: TGTGCCAGCAGCGTAGGACAGGGGGGAGCTATGCGCTACACCTTC.

This clone was observed a handful of times. This chain connects TRBV19 to TRBJ2-7; TRBD1 aligns across 7 bases. J gave up 4 bases and V 3 bases, and 9 bases lay outside the gene matches. CDR3 size: 15 residues. In germline, CDR1 is LNHDA, CDR2 SQIVND (reference sequence). The CDR3, as DNA: TGTGCCAGTAGTATCGAGGCAGGGGGATCGTACGAGCAGTACTTC. It codes for CASSIEAGGSYEQYF.

V and J are TRBV27 and TRBJ1-5, with 9 nucleotides matching TRBD1. The CDR3 consists of 15 residues. The V segment lost 5 bases and the J segment 5 bases; nucleotides outside the gene matches: 7. The V gene's germline CDR1 is MNHEY and CDR2 SMNVEV (reference sequence). The CDR3 loop is CASSRDRTGDQPQHF. CDR3 in DNA: TGTGCCAGCAGTCGAGACCGGACAGGGGATCAGCCCCAGCATTTT.

The chain is built from TRBV6-6 and TRBJ1-2; a weak D match, TRBD1 (5 bases). In germline, CDR1 is MNHNY, CDR2 SVGAGI (reference sequence). The V gene lost 2 bases and the J gene lost 7 bases, with 20 bases spanning the gap. The CDR3 has 16 residues. Here the CDR3 DNA reads TGTGCCAGCAGTTACCCGGGGGGTCAGGCTTCGGGTGGCTACACCTTC. It is translated as CASSYPGGQASGGYTF.

This rearrangement joins TRBV30 to TRBJ2-7; the D gene is possibly TRBD1 (6 bases). Germline CDR1 GTSNPN, CDR2 SVGIG (reference sequence). The CDR3 has 15 amino acids. The V end lost 4 bases, the J end lost 4 bases, and 20 bases lay between the germline ends. This chain's CDR3 is CAWNYRVTPRYEQYF. The DNA for the CDR3 is TGTGCCTGGAACTACAGGGTGACCCCGAGGTACGAGCAGTACTTC.

This chain uses TRBV27 with TRBJ1-2; no reliable D call. The CDR3 has 13 amino acids. CDR1 is MNHEY and CDR2 is SMNVEV in the germline V gene (reference sequence). Trimming stripped 4 bases from V and 8 bases from J, with 14 bases between. The CDR3 DNA follows: TGTGCCAGCAGTTCGGCGGTTTATTTGGGCTACACCTTC. Translated, it gives CASSSAVYLGYTF.

The chain carries TRBV6-5 and TRBJ2-5; 8 bases are a match to TRBD2. Germline CDR1 is MNHEY and CDR2 is SVGAGI. The CDR3 covers 14 residues. Trimming took 5 bases from V and 4 from J; bases not matched to a gene: 6. In nucleotides, the CDR3 is TGTGCCAGCAGTATTCTAGCGGGTGGAGAGACCCAGTACTTC. This sequence encodes CASSILAGGETQYF.

The rearrangement joins TRBV5-1 to TRBJ2-1; possible D gene TRBD2, 6 bases. CDR3 length equals 16 residues. V was pared by 2 bases and J by 3 bases, with 15 bases between. CDR1 is SGHRS, CDR2 YFSETQ, per germline. The CDR3 DNA reads TGCGCCAGCAGCTTAGGACTAACTACAAACTACAATGAGCAGTTCTTC. Translation gives CASSLGLTTNYNEQFF.

This sequence joins TRBV5-5 and TRBJ2-7; the D gene is possibly TRBD2 (5 bases). Germline values: CDR1 SGHKS, CDR2 YYEKEE (reference sequence). The CDR3 is 12 residues long. Deletions cut 4 bases from V and 3 bases from J, with 8 bases between. CDR3 sequence: CASSPGLYEQYF. The CDR3 DNA reads as TGTGCCAGCAGCCCTGGACTCTACGAGCAGTACTTC.

This chain uses TRBV14 with TRBJ2-3; D not certain. There are 13 residues in the CDR3. Per germline, CDR1 SGHDN and CDR2 FVKESK. V was cut by 4 bases and J by 0 bases, with 5 bases left in between. The CDR3 protein is CASSRRSTDTQYF. In DNA, the CDR3 is TGTGCCAGCAGCCGGAGAAGCACAGATACGCAGTATTTT.

This chain uses TRBV5-1 with TRBJ2-1, with 7 bases that match TRBD2. The V and J ends lost 0 bases and 0 bases, in that order; junction bases with no gene match: 6. This CDR3 has 17 residues. The germline gives CDR1 SGHRS, CDR2 YFSETQ. As DNA, the CDR3 is TGCGCCAGCAGCTTGGTGACTAGCCAATACTCCTACAATGAGCAGTTCTTC. It is translated as CASSLVTSQYSYNEQFF.

This clone is deemed medium-sized. The CDR3 reads CASSPRGSSPQHF. CDR3 sequence (DNA): TGTGCCAGCAGTCCAAGGGGCTCTTCGCCCCAGCATTTT. This sequence joins TRBV6-5 and TRBJ1-5; TRBD1 is a possible D gene (5 bases). Germline V gene data show CDR1 as MNHEY and CDR2 as SVGAGI. V lost 5 bases, J lost 9 bases, and 14 bases lay in between. The CDR3 sequence is 13 residues long.

The genes are TRBV15 and TRBJ1-3; no firm D call. The germline gives CDR1 LNHNV, CDR2 YYDKDF (reference sequence). With 5 bases removed from V and 0 bases from J, the gap between germline ends came to 14 bases. The CDR3 is made up of 16 amino acids. This CDR3 is CATSPLLGSSGNTIYF. The CDR3 DNA follows: TGTGCCACCAGCCCTCTTTTGGGGAGCTCTGGAAACACCATATATTTT.

This clone was counted a single time. The CDR3 sequence is CASSLTLAGGETQYF. CDR3 DNA sequence: TGCGCCAGCAGCCTAACATTAGCGGGTGGAGAGACCCAGTACTTC. This chain joins TRBV5-1 and TRBJ2-5; 7 bases match TRBD2. V lost 4 bases to trimming and J lost 4 bases; unmatched junction nucleotides: 10. This CDR3 is built from 15 residues. The germline CDR1 and CDR2 sequences are SGHRS and YFSETQ.

The chain employs TRBV6-4 and TRBJ2-2; TRBD2 agrees at 9 bases. V lost 9 bases, J lost 5 bases, and 10 bases stayed unmatched. CDR1 and CDR2 from the germline V gene are MRHNA and SNTAGT. This CDR3 has 15 residues. The CDR3: CASRVSSGVTGELFF. For the CDR3, the DNA is TGTGCCAGTCGTGTATCTAGCGGGGTTACCGGGGAGCTGTTTTTT.

The chain couples TRBV2 to TRBJ2-5, with D unresolved. The J call may be wrong; the DNA end is better matched by TRBJ2-7. The CDR3 extends over 15 amino acids. Germline CDR1 reads SNHLY; CDR2 reads FYNNEI. The CDR3 sequence: CASQSIATSNYEQYF. CDR3 sequence (DNA): TGTGCCAGCCAAAGTATCGCTACATCTAACTACGAGCAGTACTTC.

The chain links TRBV6-6 to TRBJ1-5; possibly TRBD1 for D (5 bases). The V gene lost 1 base and the J gene lost 6 bases, with 16 bases spanning the gap. The CDR3 sequence is 16 residues long. Germline loops: CDR1 MNHNY, CDR2 SVGAGI (reference sequence). The CDR3 DNA reads as TGTGCCAGCAGTTACTTATCGGAAGGGGCAGGTCAGCCCCAGCATTTT. Residues: CASSYLSEGAGQPQHF.

The chain recombines TRBV5-8 with TRBJ1-4; a possible D gene is TRBD1 (6 bases). The CDR3 runs to 15 residues. The V end was cut by 4 bases, the J end by 0 bases, with 10 bases between. Germline CDR1 and CDR2: SGHTS and YDEGEE. The CDR3 loop is CASSRQVATNEKLFF. The CDR3 DNA reads TGTGCCAGCAGCCGACAGGTCGCAACTAATGAAAAACTGTTTTTT.

The J gene is TRBJ2-1, the V gene TRBV11-2; 7 nucleotides agree with TRBD1. Germline loops: CDR1 SGHAT, CDR2 FQNNGV. V gave up 8 bases and J gave up 5 bases; unmatched junction bases: 15. The CDR3 has 16 amino acids. The CDR3 DNA follows: TGTGCCAGCCGACCAGGGGGTAGGGGTCGACACAATGAGCAGTTCTTC. Translating gives CASRPGGRGRHNEQFF.